The 6 T cell receptor beta chains in this list originate from one sample, sequenced in a study of T-cell memory formation after mild COVID-19. TCRdb used MiXCR to reprocess the 5' RACE reads, holding one entry per CDR3 protein. The sample carries 90,000 to 120,000 distinct CDR3 sequences, 13% to 15% recorded once. Sequencing used PBMCs or a T cell subset sorted from them (not recorded which). All receptors come from a man aged 18 to 35 who had mild COVID-19 (a few samples of this study predate the infection). Cell type and time point are not known.

Many counts were recorded for this clonotype. This rearrangement joins TRBV7-8 to TRBJ2-2; 8 bases match TRBD2. Trimming took 1 base from V and 0 from J; bases not matched to a gene: 7. This CDR3 spans 18 amino acids. CDR1 and CDR2 from the germline V gene are SGHVS and FQNEAQ. This CDR3 reads CASSLGAGGYPNTGELFF. CDR3 nucleotide sequence: TGTGCCAGCAGCTTAGGTGCGGGGGGCTATCCGAACACCGGGGAGCTGTTTTTT. Full variable domain (missing parts from reference TRBV7-8 and TRBJ2-2): GAGVSQSPRYKVAKRGQDVALRCDPISGHVSLFWYQQALGQGPEFLTYFQNEAQLDKSGLPSDRFFAERPEGSVSTLKIQRTQQEDSAVYLCASSLGAGGYPNTGELFFGEGSRLTVL.

The chain recombines TRBV18 with TRBJ2-3, with TRBD2 identical over 10 bases. Germline CDR1 KGHSH, CDR2 LQKENI. J gave up 1 base and V 4 bases, and 2 bases lay outside the gene matches. CDR3 size: 15 residues. The CDR3 loop reads CASSQLAGRTDTQYF. The CDR3 nucleotides read TGTGCCAGCTCACAACTAGCGGGGCGCACAGATACGCAGTATTTT.

The rearrangement links TRBV7-8 to TRBJ2-2, with unresolved D. The germline V and J ends were trimmed by 5 bases and 1 base, with 11 bases remaining between them. The CDR3 totals 15 residues. Germline CDR1 reads SGHVS; CDR2 reads FQNEAQ. The DNA of the CDR3 is TGTGCCAGCAGCCAAGGTCTCGGGAACACCGGGGAGCTGTTTTTT. Its protein product is CASSQGLGNTGELFF.

This clonotype was detected many times. The chain employs TRBV12-3 or TRBV12-4 and TRBJ2-3; D is uncertain. V dropped 1 base and J dropped 0 bases, with 11 bases sitting between them. CDR3 length equals 16 residues. The CDR3 loop is CASSLGPYLSTDTQYF. In DNA form, the CDR3 reads TGTGCCAGCAGTTTAGGGCCTTACCTTAGCACAGATACGCAGTATTTT.

V usage is TRBV6-6 and J usage is TRBJ2-5; 7 nucleotides agree with TRBD1. V dropped 0 bases and J dropped 4; count of bases not matched to a gene: 5. This CDR3 spans 15 amino acids. CDR1 and CDR2 (germline): MNHNY, SVGAGI (reference sequence). The CDR3 coding sequence is TGTGCCAGCAGTTACTCGAGGGCAGGGGGAGAGACCCAGTACTTC. Amino acids: CASSYSRAGGETQYF.

There are a few counts of this clonotype. V and J are TRBV6-1 and TRBJ1-5; TRBD1 agrees at 7 bases. The length of the CDR3 is 12 residues. Germline lookup yields CDR1 MNHNS and CDR2 SASEGT. The J segment lost 16 bases and the V segment lost 3 bases, leaving 9 bases of the junction unmatched. The DNA for the CDR3 is TGTGCCAGCAGTGAGAAGACAGGGTTGGGACATTTT. Amino acids: CASSEKTGLGHF.